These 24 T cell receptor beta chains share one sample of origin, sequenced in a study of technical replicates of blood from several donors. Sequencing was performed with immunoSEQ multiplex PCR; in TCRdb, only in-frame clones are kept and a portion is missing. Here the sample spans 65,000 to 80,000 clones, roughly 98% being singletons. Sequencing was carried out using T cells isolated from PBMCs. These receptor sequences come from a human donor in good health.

CDR3 residues: CASSYSAGGSQPQHF. The CDR3 DNA sequence: TGTGCCAGCAGTTACTCGGCTGGGGGGAGCCAGCCCCAGCATTTT. This sequence joins TRBV6-6 and TRBJ1-5; a weak D match, TRBD1 (5 bases). This CDR3 is built from 15 residues. Germline V gene sequence: CDR1 MNHNY, CDR2 SVGAGI (reference sequence). V lost 0 bases to trimming and J lost 7 bases, with 13 bases between them.

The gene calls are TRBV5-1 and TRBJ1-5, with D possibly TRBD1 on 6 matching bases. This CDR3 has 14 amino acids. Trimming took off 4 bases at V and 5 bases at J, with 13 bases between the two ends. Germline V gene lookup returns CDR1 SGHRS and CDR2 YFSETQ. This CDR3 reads CASSPMTGDQPQHF. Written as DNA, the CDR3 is TGCGCCAGCAGCCCAATGACAGGAGATCAGCCCCAGCATTTT.

The CDR3 region is CASSVGGGRAFPAYNEQFF. The CDR3 DNA reads as TGTGCCAGCAGCGTAGGCGGCGGGAGGGCCTTCCCCGCCTACAATGAGCAGTTCTTC. This sequence joins TRBV9 and TRBJ2-1; 9 bases fit TRBD2. Trimming removed 0 bases from V and 2 bases from J; junction bases left unmatched: 12. Looked up from germline, CDR1 is SGDLS and CDR2 is YYNGEE. The CDR3 has 19 residues.

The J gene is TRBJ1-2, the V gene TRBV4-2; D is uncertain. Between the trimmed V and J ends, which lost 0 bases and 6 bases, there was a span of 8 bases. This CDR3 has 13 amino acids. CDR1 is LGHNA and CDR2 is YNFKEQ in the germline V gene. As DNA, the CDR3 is TGTGCCAGCAGCCAAGATGCCGGGGATGGCTACACCTTC. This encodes CASSQDAGDGYTF.

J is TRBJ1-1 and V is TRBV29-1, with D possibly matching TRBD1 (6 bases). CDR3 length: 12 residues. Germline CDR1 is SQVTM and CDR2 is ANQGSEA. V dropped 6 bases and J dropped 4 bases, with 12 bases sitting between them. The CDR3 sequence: CSVYLGGTEAFF. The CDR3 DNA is TGCAGCGTATATTTAGGGGGCACTGAAGCTTTCTTT.

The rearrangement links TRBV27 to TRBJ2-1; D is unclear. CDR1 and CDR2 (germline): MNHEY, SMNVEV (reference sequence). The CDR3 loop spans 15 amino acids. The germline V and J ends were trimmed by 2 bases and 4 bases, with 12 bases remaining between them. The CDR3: CASSLAAPTYNEQFF. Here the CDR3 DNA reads TGTGCCAGCAGTTTAGCCGCGCCTACTTACAATGAGCAGTTCTTC.

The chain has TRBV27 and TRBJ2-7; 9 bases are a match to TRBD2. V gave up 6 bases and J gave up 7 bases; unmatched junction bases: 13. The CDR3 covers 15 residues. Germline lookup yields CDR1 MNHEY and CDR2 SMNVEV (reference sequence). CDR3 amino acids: CASSPLAGDPSEQYF. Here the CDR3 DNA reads TGTGCCAGCAGCCCTTTAGCGGGGGACCCCTCGGAGCAGTACTTC.

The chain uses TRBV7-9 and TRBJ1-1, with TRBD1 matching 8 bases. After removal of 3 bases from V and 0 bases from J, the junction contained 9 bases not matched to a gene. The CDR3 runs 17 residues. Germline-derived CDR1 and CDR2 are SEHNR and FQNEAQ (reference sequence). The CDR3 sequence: CASSFRGRGVLNTEAFF. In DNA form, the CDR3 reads TGTGCCAGCAGCTTCAGGGGGCGAGGGGTCCTGAACACTGAAGCTTTCTTT.

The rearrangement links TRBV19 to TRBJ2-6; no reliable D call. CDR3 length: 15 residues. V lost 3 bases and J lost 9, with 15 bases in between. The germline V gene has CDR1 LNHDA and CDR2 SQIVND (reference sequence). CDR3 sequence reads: CASSIGFSGSNVLTF. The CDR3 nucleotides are TGTGCCAGTAGTATCGGGTTTTCTGGCAGCAACGTCCTGACTTTC.

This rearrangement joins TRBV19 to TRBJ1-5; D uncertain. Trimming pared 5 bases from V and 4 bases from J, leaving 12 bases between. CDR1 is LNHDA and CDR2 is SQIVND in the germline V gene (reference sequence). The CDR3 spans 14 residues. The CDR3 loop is CASSQRRDNQPQHF. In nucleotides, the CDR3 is TGTGCCAGTAGTCAGAGGAGGGATAATCAGCCCCAGCATTTT.

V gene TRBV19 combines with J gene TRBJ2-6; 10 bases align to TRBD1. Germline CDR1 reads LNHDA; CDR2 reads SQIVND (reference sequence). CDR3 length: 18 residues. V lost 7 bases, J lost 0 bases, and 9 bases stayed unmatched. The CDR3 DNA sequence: TGTGCCAGTAAGAGACAGGGGGCAATAAGCTCTGGGGCCAACGTCCTGACTTTC. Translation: CASKRQGAISSGANVLTF. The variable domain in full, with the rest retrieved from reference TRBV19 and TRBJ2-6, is DGGITQSPKYLFRKEGQNVTLSCEQNLNHDAMYWYRQDPGQGLRLIYYSQIVNDFQKGDIAEGYSVSREKKESFPLTVTSAQKNPTAFYLCASKRQGAISSGANVLTFGAGSRLTVL.

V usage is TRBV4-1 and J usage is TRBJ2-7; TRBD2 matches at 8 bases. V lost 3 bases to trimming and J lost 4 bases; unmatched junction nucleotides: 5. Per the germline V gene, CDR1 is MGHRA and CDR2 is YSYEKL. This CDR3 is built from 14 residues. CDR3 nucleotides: TGCGCCAGCAGCCATTTACTAGCGGATTACGAGCAGTACTTC. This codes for CASSHLLADYEQYF.

The CDR3 coding sequence is TGTGCCAGCAGCTCCGGGACAGGGGAAGGCTACACCTTC. Its translation is CASSSGTGEGYTF. This rearrangement joins TRBV7-3 to TRBJ1-2; 10 bases are a match to TRBD1. V lost 4 bases, J lost 8 bases, and 4 bases stayed unmatched. The CDR3 has 13 residues. The germline V gene encodes CDR1 SGHTA and CDR2 FQGTGA.

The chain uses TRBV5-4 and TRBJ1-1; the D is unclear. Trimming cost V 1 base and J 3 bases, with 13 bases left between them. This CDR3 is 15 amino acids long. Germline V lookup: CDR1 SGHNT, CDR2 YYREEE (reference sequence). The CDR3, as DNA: TGTGCCAGCAGCTTGTTAGAGTCTTTTCACACTGAAGCTTTCTTT. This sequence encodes CASSLLESFHTEAFF. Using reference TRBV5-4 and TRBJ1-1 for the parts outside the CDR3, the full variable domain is ETGVTQSPTHLIKTRGQQVTLRCSSQSGHNTVSWYQQALGQGPQFIFQYYREEENGRGNFPPRFSGLQFPNYSSELNVNALELDDSALYLCASSLLESFHTEAFFGQGTRLTVV.

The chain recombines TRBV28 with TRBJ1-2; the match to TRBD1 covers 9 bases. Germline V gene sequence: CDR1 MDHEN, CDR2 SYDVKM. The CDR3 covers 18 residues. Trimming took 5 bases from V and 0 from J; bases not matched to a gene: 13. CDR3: CASSMPGQGTGANYGYTF. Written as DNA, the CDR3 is TGTGCCAGCAGTATGCCGGGACAGGGAACGGGGGCTAACTATGGCTACACCTTC.

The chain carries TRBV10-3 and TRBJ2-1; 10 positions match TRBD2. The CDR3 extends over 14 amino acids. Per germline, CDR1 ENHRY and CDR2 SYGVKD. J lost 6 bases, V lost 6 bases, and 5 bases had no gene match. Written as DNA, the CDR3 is TGTGCCATCAGGGTCCAGCGGGAGGGCAATGAGCAGTTCTTC. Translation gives CAIRVQREGNEQFF.

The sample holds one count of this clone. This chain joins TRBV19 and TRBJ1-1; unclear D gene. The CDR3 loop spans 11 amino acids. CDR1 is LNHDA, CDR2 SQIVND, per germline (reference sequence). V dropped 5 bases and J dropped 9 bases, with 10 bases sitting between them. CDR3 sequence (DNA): TGTGCCAGTAGTCAGTTTTTAAAAGCTTTCTTT. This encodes CASSQFLKAFF. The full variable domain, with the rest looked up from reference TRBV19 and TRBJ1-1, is DGGITQSPKYLFRKEGQNVTLSCEQNLNHDAMYWYRQDPGQGLRLIYYSQIVNDFQKGDIAEGYSVSREKKESFPLTVTSAQKNPTAFYLCASSQFLKAFFGQGTRLTVV.

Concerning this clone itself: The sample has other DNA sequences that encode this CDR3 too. The CDR3 loop reads CASSYSGSSYNEQFF. The CDR3 DNA follows: TGTGCCAGCAGTTATAGCGGGAGCTCCTACAATGAGCAGTTCTTC. The chain employs TRBV6-5 and TRBJ2-1; 9 bases agree with TRBD2. This CDR3 is built from 15 residues. CDR1 is MNHEY and CDR2 is SVGAGI in the germline V gene. With 3 bases clipped from V and 0 bases from J, the junction kept 0 bases outside the gene matches.

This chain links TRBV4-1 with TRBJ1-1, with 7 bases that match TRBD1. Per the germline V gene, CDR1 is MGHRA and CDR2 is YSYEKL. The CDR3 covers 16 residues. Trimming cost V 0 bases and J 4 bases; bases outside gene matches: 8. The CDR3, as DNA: TGCGCCAGCAGCCAAGATCACACAGGGGCTGGCACTGAAGCTTTCTTT. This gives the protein CASSQDHTGAGTEAFF.

CDR3 sequence (DNA): TGTGCCAGCAGCCAAGAAGCGGGAGGCGCTCTCGTCTACGAGCAGTACTTC. Residues: CASSQEAGGALVYEQYF. V usage is TRBV4-2 and J usage is TRBJ2-7; 9 positions match TRBD2. V shed 0 bases, J shed 3 bases, and the junction held 9 bases outside the gene matches. The CDR3 sequence is 17 residues long. Germline CDR1 is LGHNA and CDR2 is YNFKEQ.

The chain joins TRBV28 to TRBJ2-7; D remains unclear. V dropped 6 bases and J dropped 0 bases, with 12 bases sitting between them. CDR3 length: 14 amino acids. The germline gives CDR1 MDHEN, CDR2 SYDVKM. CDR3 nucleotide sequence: TGTGCCAGCAGCCATCCAGGATACTCCTACGAGCAGTACTTC. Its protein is CASSHPGYSYEQYF. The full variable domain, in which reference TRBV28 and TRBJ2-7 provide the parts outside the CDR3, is DVKVTQSSRYLVKRTGEKVFLECVQDMDHENMFWYRQDPGLGLRLIYFSYDVKMKEKGDIPEGYSVSREKKERFSLILESASTNQTSMYLCASSHPGYSYEQYFGPGTRLTVT.

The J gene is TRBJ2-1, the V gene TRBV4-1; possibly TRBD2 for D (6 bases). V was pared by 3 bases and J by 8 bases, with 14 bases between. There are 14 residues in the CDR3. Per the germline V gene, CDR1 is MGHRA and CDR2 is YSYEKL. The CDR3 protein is CASSHGLLAYEQFF. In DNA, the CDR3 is TGCGCCAGCAGCCATGGTTTACTAGCCTATGAGCAGTTCTTC.

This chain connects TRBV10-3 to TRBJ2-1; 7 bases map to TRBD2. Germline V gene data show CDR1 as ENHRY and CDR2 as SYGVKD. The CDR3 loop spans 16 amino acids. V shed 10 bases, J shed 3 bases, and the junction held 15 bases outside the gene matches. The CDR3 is CASQGIGGSNYNEQFF. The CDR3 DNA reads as TGTGCCAGCCAGGGTATTGGCGGGAGTAACTACAATGAGCAGTTCTTC.

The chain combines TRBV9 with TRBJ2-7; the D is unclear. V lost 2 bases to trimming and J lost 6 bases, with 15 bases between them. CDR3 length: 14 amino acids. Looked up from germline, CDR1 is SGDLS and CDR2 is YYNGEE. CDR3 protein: CASSVRYENFEQYF. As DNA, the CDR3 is TGTGCCAGCAGCGTCCGTTACGAGAACTTCGAGCAGTACTTC.